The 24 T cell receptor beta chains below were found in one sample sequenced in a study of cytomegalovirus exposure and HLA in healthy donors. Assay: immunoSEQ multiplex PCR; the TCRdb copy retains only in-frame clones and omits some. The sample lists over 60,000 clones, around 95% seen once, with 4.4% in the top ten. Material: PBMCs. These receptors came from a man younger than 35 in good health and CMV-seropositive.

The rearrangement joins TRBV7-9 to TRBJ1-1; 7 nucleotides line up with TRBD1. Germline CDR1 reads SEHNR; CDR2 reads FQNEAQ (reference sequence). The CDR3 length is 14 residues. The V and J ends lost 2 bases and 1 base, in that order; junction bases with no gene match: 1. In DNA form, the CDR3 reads TGTGCCAGCAGCTTAACAGGGGAGAACACTGAAGCTTTCTTT. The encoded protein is CASSLTGENTEAFF.

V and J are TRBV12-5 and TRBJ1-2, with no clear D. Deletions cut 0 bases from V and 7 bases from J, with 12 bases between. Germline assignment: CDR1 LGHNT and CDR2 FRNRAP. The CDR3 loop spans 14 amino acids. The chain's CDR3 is CASGLVPSGFGYTF. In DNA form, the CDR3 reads TGTGCTAGTGGTTTGGTACCCTCAGGTTTTGGCTACACCTTC.

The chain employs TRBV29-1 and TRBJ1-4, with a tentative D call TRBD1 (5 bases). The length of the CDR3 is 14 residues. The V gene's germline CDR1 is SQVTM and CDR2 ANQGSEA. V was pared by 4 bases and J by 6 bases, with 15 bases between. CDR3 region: CSVVQGVGDEKLFF. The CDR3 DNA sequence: TGCAGCGTTGTTCAAGGGGTTGGGGATGAAAAACTGTTTTTT.

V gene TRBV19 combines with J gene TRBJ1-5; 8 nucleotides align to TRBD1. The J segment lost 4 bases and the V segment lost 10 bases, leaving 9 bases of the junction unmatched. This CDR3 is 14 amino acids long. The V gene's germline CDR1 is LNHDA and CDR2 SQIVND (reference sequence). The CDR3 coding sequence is TGTGCCATCTCGGACAGGGCTAAAAATCAGCCCCAGCATTTT. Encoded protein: CAISDRAKNQPQHF.

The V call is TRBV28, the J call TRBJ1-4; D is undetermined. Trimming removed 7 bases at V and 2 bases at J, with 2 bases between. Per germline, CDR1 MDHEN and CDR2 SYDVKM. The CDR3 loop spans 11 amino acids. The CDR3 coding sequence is TGTGCCAGCACGACTAATGAAAAACTGTTTTTT. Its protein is CASTTNEKLFF.

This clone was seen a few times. In DNA, the CDR3 is TGCAGCGTCGGGGGGGGGCTAGCGGTCACAGATACGCAGTATTTT. Its translation: CSVGGGLAVTDTQYF. The rearrangement uses TRBV29-1 and TRBJ2-3; TRBD2 matches 8 bases. V shed 6 bases, J shed 2 bases, and the junction held 10 bases outside the gene matches. Germline V CDR1 and CDR2: SQVTM, ANQGSEA. The CDR3 covers 15 residues.

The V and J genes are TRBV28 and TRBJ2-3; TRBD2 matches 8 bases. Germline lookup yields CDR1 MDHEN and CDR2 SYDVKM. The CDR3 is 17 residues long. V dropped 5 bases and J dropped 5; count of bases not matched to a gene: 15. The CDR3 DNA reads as TGTGCCAGCAGTGGCCAGGTGGGGGCCCGGGGGGGAGATACGCAGTATTTT. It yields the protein CASSGQVGARGGDTQYF.

The CDR3, as DNA: TGCGCCAGCAGCCAAGGACTAGCGGGAGAGTCGTACGAGCAGTACTTC. Encoded protein: CASSQGLAGESYEQYF. This chain uses TRBV4-3 with TRBJ2-7, with TRBD2 identical over 12 bases. Germline CDR1 reads LGHNA; CDR2 reads YSLEER. V lost 1 base and J lost 4; bases outside the gene matches: 5. This CDR3 has 16 amino acids.

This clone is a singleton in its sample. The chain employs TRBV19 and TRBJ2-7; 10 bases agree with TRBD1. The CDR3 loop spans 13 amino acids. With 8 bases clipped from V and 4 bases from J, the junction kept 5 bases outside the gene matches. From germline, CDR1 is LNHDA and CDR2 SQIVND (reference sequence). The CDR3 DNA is TGTGCCAGTGGCCGGGACAGGGGTTACGAGCAGTACTTC. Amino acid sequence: CASGRDRGYEQYF.

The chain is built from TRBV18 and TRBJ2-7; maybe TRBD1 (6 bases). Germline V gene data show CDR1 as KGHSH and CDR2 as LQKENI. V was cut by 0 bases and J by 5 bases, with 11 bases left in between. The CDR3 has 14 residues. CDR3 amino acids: CASSPPSGANEQYF. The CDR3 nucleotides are TGTGCCAGCTCACCACCGTCAGGGGCCAACGAGCAGTACTTC. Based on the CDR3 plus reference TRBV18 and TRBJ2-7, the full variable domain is NAGVMQNPRHLVRRRGQEARLRCSPMKGHSHVYWYRQLPEEGLKFMVYLQKENIIDESGMPKERFSAEFPKEGPSILRIQQVVRGDSAAYFCASSPPSGANEQYFGPGTRLTVT.

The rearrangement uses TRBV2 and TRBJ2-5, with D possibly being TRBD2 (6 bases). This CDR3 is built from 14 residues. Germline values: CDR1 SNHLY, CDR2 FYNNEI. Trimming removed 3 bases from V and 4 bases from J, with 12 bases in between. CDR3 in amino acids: CASSDRWEVETQYF. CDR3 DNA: TGTGCCAGCAGTGACCGGTGGGAGGTAGAGACCCAGTACTTC.

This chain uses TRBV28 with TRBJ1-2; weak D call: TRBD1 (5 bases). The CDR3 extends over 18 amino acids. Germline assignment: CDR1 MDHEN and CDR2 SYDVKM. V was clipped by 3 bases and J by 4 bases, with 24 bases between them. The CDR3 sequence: CASSFNARGLERVYGYTF. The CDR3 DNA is TGTGCCAGCAGTTTTAACGCTAGGGGACTGGAAAGGGTCTATGGCTACACCTTC.

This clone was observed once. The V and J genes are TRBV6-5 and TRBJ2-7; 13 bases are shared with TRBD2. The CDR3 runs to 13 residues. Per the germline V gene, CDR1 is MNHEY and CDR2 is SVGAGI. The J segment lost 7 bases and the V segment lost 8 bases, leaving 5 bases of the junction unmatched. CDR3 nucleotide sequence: TGTGCCAGCTCACTAGCGGGAGGGCGTGAGCAGTACTTC. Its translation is CASSLAGGREQYF.

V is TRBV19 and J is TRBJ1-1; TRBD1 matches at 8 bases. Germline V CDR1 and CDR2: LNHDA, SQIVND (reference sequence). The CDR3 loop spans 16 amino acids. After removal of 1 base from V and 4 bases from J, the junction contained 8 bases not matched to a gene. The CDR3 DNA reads TGTGCCAGTAGTATAGGTGGGACAGGCTACATCACTGAAGCTTTCTTT. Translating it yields CASSIGGTGYITEAFF.

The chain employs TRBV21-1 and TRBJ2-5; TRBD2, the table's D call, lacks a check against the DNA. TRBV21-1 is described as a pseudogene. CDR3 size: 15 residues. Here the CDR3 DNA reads TGTGCCAGCAGCAAAGAGGGGACTAGGGAAGAGACCCAGTACTTC. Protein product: CASSKEGTREETQYF.

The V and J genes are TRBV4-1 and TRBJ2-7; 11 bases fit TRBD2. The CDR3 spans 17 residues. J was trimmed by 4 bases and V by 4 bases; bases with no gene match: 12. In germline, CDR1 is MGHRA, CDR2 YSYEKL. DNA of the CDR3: TGCGCCAGCAGCCGCCAACCCAAGGGACTAGCGGCATACGAGCAGTACTTC. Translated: CASSRQPKGLAAYEQYF.

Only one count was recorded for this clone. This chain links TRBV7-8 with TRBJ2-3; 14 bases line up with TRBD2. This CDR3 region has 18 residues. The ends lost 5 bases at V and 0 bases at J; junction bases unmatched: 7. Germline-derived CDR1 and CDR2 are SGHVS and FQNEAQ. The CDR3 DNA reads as TGTGCCAGCAGCGGGGGGACTAGCGGGAGCGGTAGCACAGATACGCAGTATTTT. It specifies CASSGGTSGSGSTDTQYF.

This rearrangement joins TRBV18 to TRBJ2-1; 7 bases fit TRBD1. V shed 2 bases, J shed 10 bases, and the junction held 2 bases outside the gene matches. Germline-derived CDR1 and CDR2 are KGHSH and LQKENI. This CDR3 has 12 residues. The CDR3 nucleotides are TGTGCCAGCTCACCAGACAGGGTCGAGCAGTTCTTC. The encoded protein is CASSPDRVEQFF.

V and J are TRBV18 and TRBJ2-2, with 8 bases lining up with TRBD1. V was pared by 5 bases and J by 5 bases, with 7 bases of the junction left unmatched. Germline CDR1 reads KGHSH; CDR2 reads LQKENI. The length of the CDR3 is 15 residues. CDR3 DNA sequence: TGTGCCAGCTCAGCCAGGCAGGGGGCGACCGGGGAGCTGTTTTTT. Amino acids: CASSARQGATGELFF.

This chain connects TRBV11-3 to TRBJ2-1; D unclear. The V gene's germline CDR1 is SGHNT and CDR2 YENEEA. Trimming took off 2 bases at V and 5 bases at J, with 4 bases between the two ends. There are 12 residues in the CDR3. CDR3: CASSLQNNEQFF. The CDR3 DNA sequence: TGTGCCAGCAGCTTACAGAACAATGAGCAGTTCTTC.

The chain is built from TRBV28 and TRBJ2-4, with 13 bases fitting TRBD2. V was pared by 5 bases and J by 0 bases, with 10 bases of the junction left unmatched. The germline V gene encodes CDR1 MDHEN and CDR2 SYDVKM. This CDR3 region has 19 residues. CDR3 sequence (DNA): TGTGCCAGCAGTCCCCTCGGACTAGCGGGAGCGCCAGCCAAAAACATTCAGTACTTC. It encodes CASSPLGLAGAPAKNIQYF.

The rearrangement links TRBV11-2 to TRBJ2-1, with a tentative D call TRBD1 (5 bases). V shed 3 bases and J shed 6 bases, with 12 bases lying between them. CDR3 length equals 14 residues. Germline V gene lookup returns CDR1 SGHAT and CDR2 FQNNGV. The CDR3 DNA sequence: TGTGCCAGCAGCTTCTCAGGGTATGGCAATGAGCAGTTCTTC. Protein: CASSFSGYGNEQFF.

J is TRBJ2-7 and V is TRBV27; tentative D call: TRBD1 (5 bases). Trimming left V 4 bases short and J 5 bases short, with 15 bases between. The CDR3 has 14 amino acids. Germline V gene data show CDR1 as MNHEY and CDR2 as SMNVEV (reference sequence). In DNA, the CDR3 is TGTGCCAGCAGTTACCCAGGGAAGACCCACGAGCAGTACTTC. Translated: CASSYPGKTHEQYF.

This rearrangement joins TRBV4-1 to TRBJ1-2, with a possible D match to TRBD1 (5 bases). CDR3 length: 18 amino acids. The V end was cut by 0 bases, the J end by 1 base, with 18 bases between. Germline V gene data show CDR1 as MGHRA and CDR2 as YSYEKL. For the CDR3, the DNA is TGCGCCAGCAGCCAAGAAATCCCTTTGGGACTCAGTAACTATGGCTACACCTTC. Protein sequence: CASSQEIPLGLSNYGYTF.